This record covers a single T cell receptor (beta chain). What it recognizes is unknown. The sample originates from a study of T-cell memory formation after mild COVID-19. General study findings and limits: Clones that got smaller from day 15 to 85 had even CD4/CD8, while clones growing later tipped toward CD4+.

V lost 3 bases and J 1 base, leaving 4 bases between the germline ends. Per germline, CDR1 DFQATT and CDR2 SNEGSKA (reference sequence). The CDR3 extends over 13 amino acids. The TCR alpha and TCR beta cDNA libraries, bearing sample barcodes and UMIs, were generated by 5'RACE using constant-segment primers. MiXCR, applied by TCRdb to the 5' RACE reads, yields one record per CDR3 protein. The table shows 150,000 to 200,000 distinct CDR3 sequences, with 13% to 15% occurring only once. The sequence derives from an adult woman who had mild COVID-19 (a few samples of this study predate the infection). Cell type and time point are not known. The specimen sequenced was PBMCs or a T cell subset sorted from them (not recorded which). The chain uses TRBV20-1 and TRBJ2-6; D is ambiguous. The DNA of the CDR3 is TGCAGTGCTAGGGTATCTGGGGCCAACGTCCTGACTTTC. The encoded protein is CSARVSGANVLTF.